A single T cell receptor (beta chain) is shown here with its context. The antigen remains unidentified. This sample is part of a study of cytomegalovirus exposure and HLA in healthy donors. The wider study: Earlier findings included some 100 million unique TCR beta sequences obtained from roughly 200 million T cells.

Between the trimmed V and J ends, which lost 1 base and 3 bases, there was a span of 10 bases. Per germline, CDR1 ENHRY and CDR2 SYGVKD. The CDR3 runs to 14 residues. The primer mix had 60 Vbeta and 13 Jbeta primers. The data were produced by immunoSEQ multiplex PCR, yet TCRdb's version contains in-frame clones alone and is incomplete. The table lists around 150,000 clones, about 77% of them singletons, with 7% to 8.5% in the top ten. Regarding the study as a whole: The majority of TCR sequences were rare, yet some public TCRs appeared in many donors. Because they were indistinguishable, some V segments, including TRBV6-2 and TRBV6-3, were excluded. Per a prior analysis, the majority of TCR beta V segments were productive roughly 87% or roughly 30% of the time.

This receptor was identified in a male donor in good health and CMV-seropositive. The V call is TRBV10-3, the J call TRBJ2-7, with TRBD1 as a possible D gene (6 bases). Source material: PBMCs. The CDR3 region has the DNA TGTGCCATCAGTGAGTTCAGGGGAAACTACGAGCAGTACTTC. Translated: CAISEFRGNYEQYF.